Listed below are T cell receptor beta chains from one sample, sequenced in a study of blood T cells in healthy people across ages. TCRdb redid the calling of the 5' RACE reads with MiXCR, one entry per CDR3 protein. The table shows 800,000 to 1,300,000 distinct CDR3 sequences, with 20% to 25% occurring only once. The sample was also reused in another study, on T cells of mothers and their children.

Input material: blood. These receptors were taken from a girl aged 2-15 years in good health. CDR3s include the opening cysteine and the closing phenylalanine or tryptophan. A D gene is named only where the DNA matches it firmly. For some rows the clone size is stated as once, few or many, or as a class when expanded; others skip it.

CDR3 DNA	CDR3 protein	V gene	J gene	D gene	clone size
TGCAGCGTTGTTACGGATAGCAATCAGCCCCAGCATTTT	CSVVTDSNQPQHF	TRBV29-1	TRBJ1-5	NA	few
TGTGCCAGCTCACCAGCCGGGATTGCCCAAGAGACCCAGTACTTC	CASSPAGIAQETQYF	TRBV18	TRBJ2-5	NA	NA
TGCGCCAGCAGCTCGTTGGGGGGAGGGAACTATGGCTACACCTTC	CASSSLGGGNYGYTF	TRBV4-1	TRBJ1-2	NA	NA
TGTGCCAGCAGCCCCTCTTTGTTCGAAGGCGCAGATACGCAGTATTTT	CASSPSLFEGADTQYF	TRBV4-2	TRBJ2-3	NA	few
TGTGCCAGCAGTGAACAGGGGGTAGACACTGAAGCTTTCTTT	CASSEQGVDTEAFF	TRBV6-1	TRBJ1-1	TRBD1	few
TGTGCCAGCAGCGTAGAGGATGGGAGGGCCGGGGGCTTCTACGAGCAGTACTTC	CASSVEDGRAGGFYEQYF	TRBV9	TRBJ2-7	NA	few
TGTGCCAGCAGCCCAAGGGACAGGATGACTGAAAAACTGTTTTTT	CASSPRDRMTEKLFF	TRBV9	TRBJ1-4	TRBD1	NA
TGTGCCAGCTCACTGGTACAGGGTGAGATCTACGAGCAGTACTTC	CASSLVQGEIYEQYF	TRBV18	TRBJ2-7	NA	NA
TGCAGCGTTAACAGCTACAATGAGCAGTTCTTC	CSVNSYNEQFF	TRBV29-1	TRBJ2-1	NA	few
TGTGCCACTAAGCACGGGGACGAGCAGTACTTC	CATKHGDEQYF	TRBV12-3/TRBV12-4	TRBJ2-7	NA	NA
TGCAGCGCGACAGGGAGCGACAATCCAACTAATGAAAAACTGTTTTTT	CSATGSDNPTNEKLFF	TRBV29-1	TRBJ1-4	TRBD1	NA
TGTGCCAGCAGCTTGTACGAGGGAAGGGAGACCCAGTACTTC	CASSLYEGRETQYF	TRBV5-5	TRBJ2-5	NA	NA
TGCGCCAGCAGCTTGGGAACTCGGGCTACCTCCTACGAGCAGTACTTC	CASSLGTRATSYEQYF	TRBV5-1	TRBJ2-7	NA	NA
TGTGCCACCAGTGATGCGGACAGGGCTTCTCAAGAGACCCAGTACTTC	CATSDADRASQETQYF	TRBV24-1	TRBJ2-5	TRBD1	few
TGTGCCAGCAGTTCAATAGTTGGGATCACCTACGAGCAGTACTTC	CASSSIVGITYEQYF	TRBV27	TRBJ2-7	NA	NA
TGTGCCAGCAGCACCGACAGAATCACAGATACGCAGTATTTT	CASSTDRITDTQYF	TRBV12-3/TRBV12-4	TRBJ2-3	NA	NA
TGTGCCAGCAGCCAACACCGGGACATCACTTACCTTCCTAACTATGGCTACACCTTC	CASSQHRDITYLPNYGYTF	TRBV4-2	TRBJ1-2	NA	NA
TGTGCCAGCAGTTTAGGACTAGCGGGAGGAATGGAGGAGGCCTACGAGCAGTACTTC	CASSLGLAGGMEEAYEQYF	TRBV28	TRBJ2-7	TRBD2	few
TGTGCCAGCAGCTTAAATCTCGGAACTAGCGGGGTCCCCTACGAGCAGTACTTC	CASSLNLGTSGVPYEQYF	TRBV7-8	TRBJ2-7	TRBD2	few
TGCGCCAGCAGCTTCCCAGTTAGCGGTCTTAGCACAGATACGCAGTATTTT	CASSFPVSGLSTDTQYF	TRBV5-1	TRBJ2-3	NA	NA
TGTGCCAGCAGCTTAGCGGGGGGGCCGTCAGATACGCAGTATTTT	CASSLAGGPSDTQYF	TRBV11-2	TRBJ2-3	TRBD2	NA
TGTGCCAGCAGCGGGGACTACTACGAGCAGTACTTC	CASSGDYYEQYF	TRBV7-6	TRBJ2-7	TRBD2	NA
TGCAGTGCTAGAGTAGCGGGAGTAGACTACGAGCAGTACTTC	CSARVAGVDYEQYF	TRBV20-1	TRBJ2-7	TRBD2	NA
TGTGCCAGCAGTTCTGGAGGAGGTGGGTCTGGGGCCAACGTCCTGACTTTC	CASSSGGGGSGANVLTF	TRBV28	TRBJ2-6	NA	many
TGTGCCAGCAGTGAAGTACCGACAGCTTCTCAAGATACGCAGTATTTT	CASSEVPTASQDTQYF	TRBV6-1	TRBJ2-3	NA	NA
TGTGCCAGCAGCTCCCTGGGGGGCCTGGGCTACACCTTC	CASSSLGGLGYTF	TRBV7-6	TRBJ1-2	NA	NA
TGTGCCAGCAGTGAAGCTCATACAGGTTACTACGAGCAGTACTTC	CASSEAHTGYYEQYF	TRBV2	TRBJ2-7	NA	few
TGTGCCAGCAGCGTAGTAGGTTATAGCAATCAGCCCCAGCATTTT	CASSVVGYSNQPQHF	TRBV9	TRBJ1-5	NA	NA
TGTGCCAGCAGCTTAGTCCCTAGCGGGAGCTATGAGCAGTTCTTC	CASSLVPSGSYEQFF	TRBV7-8	TRBJ2-1	TRBD2	NA
TGTGCCAGCAGCTTTACTCTTGAAAAACTGTTTTTT	CASSFTLEKLFF	TRBV6-6	TRBJ1-4	NA	NA
TGTGCCAGCACACCCAGACTAGACGGGGCAGAGACCCAGTACTTC	CASTPRLDGAETQYF	TRBV6-5	TRBJ2-5	NA	NA
TGCGCCAGCAGCTTAGAAGGGATCTACGAGCAGTACTTC	CASSLEGIYEQYF	TRBV5-1	TRBJ2-7	NA	few
TGCAGCGTTGCGCCCGGTTCGAGTGGCTACACCTTC	CSVAPGSSGYTF	TRBV29-1	TRBJ1-2	NA	few
TGTGCCAGCAGCCCCGTGGTGAGGGGCGAGCAGTACTTC	CASSPVVRGEQYF	TRBV12-3/TRBV12-4	TRBJ2-7	NA	NA
TGTGCCAGCAGTTCGAACCGGGACCTGTACGTACGAGGGCAAGAGACCCAGTACTTC	CASSSNRDLYVRGQETQYF	TRBV12-3/TRBV12-4	TRBJ2-5	NA	NA
TGTGCCAGCAGCTCAGACACGCGCGGAAACACCATATATTTT	CASSSDTRGNTIYF	TRBV7-2	TRBJ1-3	NA	few
TGTGCCAGCAGCTTCGCCCTCTTGCGGCCTAGCACAGATACGCAGTATTTT	CASSFALLRPSTDTQYF	TRBV5-6	TRBJ2-3	NA	few
TGCAGTGCTCGAGATAGAGGGGGGCCCTACTATGGCTACACCTTC	CSARDRGGPYYGYTF	TRBV20-1	TRBJ1-2	NA	NA
TGTGCCACCATGACAGGGGAGGCCGAAACCCAGTACTTC	CATMTGEAETQYF	TRBV12-3/TRBV12-4	TRBJ2-5	TRBD1	NA
TGTGCCAGCAGCTTATCTAGCGGGGGGTTCTACGAGCAGTACTTC	CASSLSSGGFYEQYF	TRBV7-3	TRBJ2-7	TRBD2	NA
TGTGCCAGCAGTTACGGAACCGCGTTGGTGTCCCTCCACTTT	CASSYGTALVSLHF	TRBV6-2/TRBV6-3	TRBJ1-6	NA	NA
TGTGCCAGCAGCTATCGGTTTGGCGGTGTCAAGAACACTGAAGCTTTCTTT	CASSYRFGGVKNTEAFF	TRBV5-5	TRBJ1-1	NA	NA
TGTGCCAGCAGCCAAGTAGGGGTGGAATTGGAAGATGCGCAGTATTTT	CASSQVGVELEDAQYF	TRBV3-1	TRBJ2-3	NA	once
TGTGCCAGCAACTACCCTCGCTTAGAGCAGTACTTC	CASNYPRLEQYF	TRBV6-2/TRBV6-3	TRBJ2-7	NA	NA
TGTGCCAGCAGCCCTTGGGGGGGGTTGGACGAGCAGTACTTC	CASSPWGGLDEQYF	TRBV9	TRBJ2-7	TRBD2	few